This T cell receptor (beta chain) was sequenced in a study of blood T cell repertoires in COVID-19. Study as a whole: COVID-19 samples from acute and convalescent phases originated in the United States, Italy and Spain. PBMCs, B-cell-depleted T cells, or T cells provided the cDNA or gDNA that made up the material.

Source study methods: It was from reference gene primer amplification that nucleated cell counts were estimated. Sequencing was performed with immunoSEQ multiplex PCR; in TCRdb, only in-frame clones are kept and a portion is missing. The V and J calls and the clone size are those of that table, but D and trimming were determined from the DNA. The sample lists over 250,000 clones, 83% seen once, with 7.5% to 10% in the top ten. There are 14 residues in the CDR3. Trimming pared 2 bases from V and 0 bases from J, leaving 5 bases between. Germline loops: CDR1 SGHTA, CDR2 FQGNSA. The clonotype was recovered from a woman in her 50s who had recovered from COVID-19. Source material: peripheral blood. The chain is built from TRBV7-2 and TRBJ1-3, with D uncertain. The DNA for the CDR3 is TGTGCCAGCAGCTTATCCGTCTCTGGAAACACCATATATTTT. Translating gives CASSLSVSGNTIYF.